One and the same sample provided the 6 T cell receptor beta chains below, sequenced in a study of chemoradiotherapy in HPV16-positive cancers. Measured with immunoSEQ multiplex PCR; TCRdb has only the in-frame clones, and not every one. This sample has some 640 clones, with around 90% found just once. The source material was tumor tissue, sampled from a patient who underwent chemoradiotherapy. Every receptor here comes from a human donor with HPV-associated anogenital cancer.

The rearrangement joins TRBV5-1 to TRBJ2-1, with a possible D match to TRBD2 (6 bases). Germline lookup yields CDR1 SGHRS and CDR2 YFSETQ. The CDR3 is 14 amino acids. Trimming pared 0 bases from V and 10 bases from J, leaving 14 bases between. The DNA of the CDR3 is TGCGCCAGCAGCTTGGTGGCTAGCGTTCGCGAGCAGTTCTTC. Translated: CASSLVASVREQFF.

The V gene is TRBV5-4, the J gene TRBJ2-7, with D perhaps matching TRBD1 (6 bases). V was pared by 2 bases and J by 2 bases, with 11 bases between. The germline CDR1 and CDR2 sequences are SGHNT and YYREEE (reference sequence). The CDR3 runs 14 residues. CDR3 nucleotide sequence: TGTGCCAGCAGCTTAAGAGGGGGTCCCTACGAGCAGTACTTC. Translating it yields CASSLRGGPYEQYF. The full variable domain, completed using reference TRBV5-4 and TRBJ2-7, is ETGVTQSPTHLIKTRGQQVTLRCSSQSGHNTVSWYQQALGQGPQFIFQYYREEENGRGNFPPRFSGLQFPNYSSELNVNALELDDSALYLCASSLRGGPYEQYFGPGTRLTVT.

The genes are TRBV6-6 and TRBJ1-1; D not certain. The CDR3 is 11 residues long. V lost 10 bases and J lost 0, with 6 bases in between. Germline CDR1 reads MNHNY; CDR2 reads SVGAGI (reference sequence). The CDR3 bases are TGTGCCACCACCATGAACACTGAAGCTTTCTTT. Encoded protein: CATTMNTEAFF.

This chain joins TRBV5-5 and TRBJ1-6, with no clear D. This CDR3 has 16 residues. The V and J ends lost 0 bases and 4 bases respectively, with 11 bases between them. The germline gives CDR1 SGHKS, CDR2 YYEKEE (reference sequence). CDR3 protein: CASSLGGTAYNSPLHF. CDR3 coding DNA: TGTGCCAGCAGCTTGGGCGGAACAGCTTATAATTCACCCCTCCACTTT.

This chain uses TRBV6-4 with TRBJ2-2, with 8 bases aligning to TRBD1. In germline, CDR1 is MRHNA, CDR2 SNTAGT. This CDR3 is built from 15 residues. The junction had 0 bases not matched to a gene; V was cut back by 0 bases and J by 3 bases. The CDR3 nucleotides are TGTGCCAGCAGTGACTCGACAGGGGACACCGGGGAGCTGTTTTTT. It yields the protein CASSDSTGDTGELFF.

In this sample, this clone turned up a few times. V and J are TRBV7-9 and TRBJ1-2; 10 nucleotides line up with TRBD1. V dropped 5 bases and J dropped 3; count of bases not matched to a gene: 3. CDR1 and CDR2 from the germline V gene are SEHNR and FQNEAQ (reference sequence). The CDR3 consists of 14 residues. This CDR3 is CASSPGTGDYGYTF. CDR3 nucleotides: TGTGCCAGCAGCCCCGGGACAGGGGACTATGGCTACACCTTC. Combining the CDR3 with reference TRBV7-9 and TRBJ1-2 gives the whole variable domain DTGVSQNPRHKITKRGQNVTFRCDPISEHNRLYWYRQTLGQGPEFLTYFQNEAQLEKSRLLSDRFSAERPKGSFSTLEIQRTEQGDSAMYLCASSPGTGDYGYTFGSGTRLTVV.